The text below deals with one TCR beta chain. The antigen remains unidentified. This sample is part of a study of OX40 agonist ivuxolimab in advanced cancers. Overall study: Dose-escalation patients were diagnosed with hepatocellular carcinoma, melanoma, renal cell cancer or head and neck cancer. Study outcomes and limitations: At 0.1 to 3.0 mg/kg, clonal expansion of CD4+ and CD8+ blood T cells had occurred by week 6. Not determined was the antigen specificity of the expanded peripheral T cells. Researchers report that CD8+ T cells had, on average, more expanded clones than CD4+.

The CDR3 is 13 residues long. Germline lookup yields CDR1 MNHEY and CDR2 SMNVEV (reference sequence). Trimming took 6 bases from V and 1 from J, leaving 10 bases between them. TCRdb's copy holds only in-frame clones and misses some; the assay was immunoSEQ multiplex PCR. The repertoire consists of more than 45,000 clones, with approximately 91% occurring once and the leading ten covering around 19%. The receptor was isolated from an adult with an advanced solid tumor such as melanoma, head and neck, liver or kidney cancer. The sequencing here drew on CD4+ or CD8+ T cells sorted from blood, taken in a trial of the OX40 agonist ivuxolimab. V and J are TRBV27 and TRBJ2-7; no clear D. CDR3: CASSFTPSYEQYF. In DNA form, the CDR3 reads TGTGCCAGCAGCTTCACCCCATCCTACGAGCAGTACTTC.